The present entry profiles one TCR beta chain with its context. Its target is not known. This record comes from a study of T cell responses to AZD1222 COVID-19 vaccine. Overall study findings and caveats: Donor demographics were predominantly white British with a female majority; clonal diversity may be underestimated. The study identified only six AZD1222 recipients as seropositive at baseline.

Per germline, CDR1 DFQATT and CDR2 SNEGSKA (reference sequence). The CDR3 covers 11 residues. The germline V and J ends were trimmed by 6 bases and 4 bases, with 9 bases remaining between them. Data came from immunoSEQ multiplex PCR; TCRdb stores just in-frame clones and leaves some out. The profile shows approximately 260,000 clones, about 92% of them singletons. The chain combines TRBV20-1 with TRBJ1-2, with no clear D. The material was peripheral blood, obtained on day 0 of AZD1222 vaccination. The sequence came from an adult in good health. Here the CDR3 DNA reads TGCAGTGCCAGTCTGGCCTATGGCTACACCTTC. This gives the protein CSASLAYGYTF.